Listed below are T cell receptor beta chains from one sample, sequenced in a study of identical twins. TCRdb reanalysed the 5' RACE reads using MiXCR and keeps one entry per CDR3 protein. Among some 790,000 distinct CDR3 sequences, roughly 18% were seen once, and the ten largest hold around 14%. In addition, the sample was reused for a study of T cells expressing NK-cell markers.

Specimen: PBMCs. These receptor sequences come from a woman between 18 and 29 years old in good health. Both conserved end residues are part of each CDR3. The D gene is left open where the match is weak. Rows give clone size only sometimes, using once, few, many, or a class for an expanded clone.

j_gene: TRBJ1-1; v_gene: TRBV6-5; abundance: -; len: 14; d_gene: -; CDR3nt: TGTGCCAGCAGTTACTCGATTACAGGGCCTGAAGCTTTCTTT; CDR3aa: CASSYSITGPEAFF
j_gene: TRBJ2-5; v_gene: TRBV15; abundance: -; len: 13; d_gene: -; CDR3nt: TGTGCCACCAGCAGAGAAGCCGAAGAGACCCAGTACTTC; CDR3aa: CATSREAEETQYF
j_gene: TRBJ1-1; v_gene: TRBV4-2; abundance: -; len: 18; d_gene: TRBD1; CDR3nt: TGTGCCAGCAGCCAAGAAGGGACAGGGATAATTATGAACACTGAAGCTTTCTTT; CDR3aa: CASSQEGTGIIMNTEAFF
j_gene: TRBJ2-7; v_gene: TRBV20-1; abundance: -; len: 14; d_gene: -; CDR3nt: TGCAGTGCTATTGTGGTCTCCCTAAGCTACGAGCAGTACTTC; CDR3aa: CSAIVVSLSYEQYF
j_gene: TRBJ2-7; v_gene: TRBV27; abundance: few; len: 11; d_gene: -; CDR3nt: TGTGCCAGCAGTTGGGGCCCCTGGGAGTACTTC; CDR3aa: CASSWGPWEYF
j_gene: TRBJ1-1; v_gene: TRBV20-1; abundance: many; len: 12; d_gene: -; CDR3nt: TGCAGTGCAACCAGGGTAAACACTGAAGCTTTCTTT; CDR3aa: CSATRVNTEAFF
j_gene: TRBJ1-1; v_gene: TRBV6-1; abundance: few; len: 13; d_gene: -; CDR3nt: TGTGCCAGCAGTGAATCGAGGGCCACTGAAGCTTTCTTT; CDR3aa: CASSESRATEAFF
j_gene: TRBJ1-3; v_gene: TRBV4-3; abundance: few; len: 13; d_gene: -; CDR3nt: TGCGCCAGCAGCGGGAGTTACGGAAACACCATATATTTT; CDR3aa: CASSGSYGNTIYF
j_gene: TRBJ1-2; v_gene: TRBV20-1; abundance: -; len: 11; d_gene: TRBD1; CDR3nt: TGCAGTGCTTGGGGACAGTATGGCTACACCTTC; CDR3aa: CSAWGQYGYTF
j_gene: TRBJ2-5; v_gene: TRBV7-2; abundance: many; len: 14; d_gene: TRBD2; CDR3nt: TGTGCCAGCAGTTTGGGGCTAGCGGGAGAGACCCAGTACTTC; CDR3aa: CASSLGLAGETQYF
j_gene: TRBJ2-4; v_gene: TRBV6-1; abundance: -; len: 15; d_gene: -; CDR3nt: TGTGCCAGCGGAAGGGGGGGTTTAGCCAAAAACATTCAGTACTTC; CDR3aa: CASGRGGLAKNIQYF
j_gene: TRBJ2-1; v_gene: TRBV24-1; abundance: -; len: 13; d_gene: -; CDR3nt: TGTGCCACCGGGACGGCAGTCTACAATGAGCAGTTCTTC; CDR3aa: CATGTAVYNEQFF
j_gene: TRBJ1-1; v_gene: TRBV20-1; abundance: many; len: 12; d_gene: -; CDR3nt: TGCAGTGCTAGTCCCAGGGACACTGAAGCTTTCTTT; CDR3aa: CSASPRDTEAFF